This T cell receptor (beta chain) was retrieved from a study of radiotherapy plus CTLA-4 blockade in lung cancer (dated by TCRdb to the late 2010s). Turning to the overall study: Objective responses were observed in 15% to 20% of enrolled patients, and disease control was achieved in less than 40%. The paper as a whole reports these results and caveats: The strongest predictors of response, as reported, were early dynamic changes in blood T cell clones along with a rise in serum interferon-beta after radiation. After treatment with radiotherapy and ipilimumab, TCR clones that originated in tumors expanded in peripheral blood.

The CDR3 holds 15 amino acids from the cysteine to the phenylalanine. The DNA shown is the 45-base CDR3, in frame from base 1. Via the germline V gene (reference sequence), CDR1 is GTSNPN and CDR2 SVGIG. After removal of 3 bases from V and 3 bases from J, the junction retains 5 bases not matched to a gene. The library came from the immunoSEQ multiplex PCR assay. Imported from immuneACCESS, the table was reduced by TCRdb to in-frame sequences with V and J called. These copies leave out some clones; in studies compared against another copy, an unresolved V gene accounts for under half, and the cause of the remainder is not known. The sample profile shows approximately 89,000 clones; 78% of them were found once. 4% of the sample rests with the top ten. Focal radiation therapy combined with CTLA-4 blockade (ipilimumab) was tested in patients with chemo-refractory metastatic non-small-cell lung cancer.

Note on this clone: It has no known antigen specificity. Per-base quality was not reported, and no clone a single base away is much larger than it.

Specimen: peripheral blood, collected from a patient treated with radiotherapy plus ipilimumab. The chain links TRBV30 with TRBJ2-7; TRBD2 matches 13 bases in the middle. The clonotype was recovered from a human donor with non-small cell lung cancer who had a partial response to radiotherapy plus ipilimumab. Some clones in this sample may be carry-over from other donors' samples. The nucleotide sequence reads as follows: TGTGCCTGGAGCGGGGGACTAGCGGGAAACTACGAGCAGTACTTC. Its protein is CAWSGGLAGNYEQYF.